This T cell receptor (beta chain) was retrieved from a study of OX40 agonist ivuxolimab in advanced cancers. Using immunoSEQ multiplex PCR, the repertoire was profiled, and TCRdb retains in-frame clones only, with some absent. The sample holds thousands of clones, roughly 70% seen once. The length of the CDR3 is 13 residues. Germline V gene data show CDR1 as MDHEN and CDR2 as SYDVKM. Trimming took off 6 bases at V and 1 base at J, with 9 bases between the two ends. The source material was CD4+ or CD8+ T cells sorted from blood, sampled in a trial of the OX40 agonist ivuxolimab. The sequence was collected from an adult with an advanced solid tumor such as melanoma, head and neck, liver or kidney cancer. This rearrangement joins TRBV28 to TRBJ1-1; D unresolved. The CDR3 region has the DNA TGTGCCAGCAGCTTCCCCCAGAACACTGAAGCTTTCTTT. Translated, it gives CASSFPQNTEAFF.